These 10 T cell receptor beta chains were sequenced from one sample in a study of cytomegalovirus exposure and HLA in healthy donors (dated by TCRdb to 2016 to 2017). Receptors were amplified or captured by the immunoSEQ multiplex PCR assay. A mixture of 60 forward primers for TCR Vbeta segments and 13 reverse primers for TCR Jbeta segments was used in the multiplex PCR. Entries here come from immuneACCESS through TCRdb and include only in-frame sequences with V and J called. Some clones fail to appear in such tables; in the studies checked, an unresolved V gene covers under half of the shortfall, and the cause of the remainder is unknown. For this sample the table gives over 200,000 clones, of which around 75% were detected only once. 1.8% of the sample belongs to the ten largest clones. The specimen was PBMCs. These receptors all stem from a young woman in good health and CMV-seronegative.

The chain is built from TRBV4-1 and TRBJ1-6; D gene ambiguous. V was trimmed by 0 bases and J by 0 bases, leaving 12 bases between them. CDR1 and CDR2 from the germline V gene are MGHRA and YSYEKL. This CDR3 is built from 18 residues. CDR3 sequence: CASSQDGFGSSYNSPLHF. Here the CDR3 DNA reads TGCGCCAGCAGCCAAGATGGATTCGGGAGCTCCTATAATTCACCCCTCCACTTT.

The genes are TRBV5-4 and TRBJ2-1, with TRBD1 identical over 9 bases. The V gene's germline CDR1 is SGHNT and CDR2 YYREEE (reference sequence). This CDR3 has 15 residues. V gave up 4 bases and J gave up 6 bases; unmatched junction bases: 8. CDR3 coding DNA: TGTGCCAGCAGCCCTCGGACAGGGGCGGGCAATGAGCAGTTCTTC. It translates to CASSPRTGAGNEQFF.

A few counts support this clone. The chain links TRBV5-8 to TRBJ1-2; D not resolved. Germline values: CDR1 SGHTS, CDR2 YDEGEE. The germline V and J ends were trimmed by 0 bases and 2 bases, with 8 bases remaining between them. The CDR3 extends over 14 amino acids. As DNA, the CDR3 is TGTGCCAGCAGCTTGGCTGGCCAGAACTATGGCTACACCTTC. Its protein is CASSLAGQNYGYTF.

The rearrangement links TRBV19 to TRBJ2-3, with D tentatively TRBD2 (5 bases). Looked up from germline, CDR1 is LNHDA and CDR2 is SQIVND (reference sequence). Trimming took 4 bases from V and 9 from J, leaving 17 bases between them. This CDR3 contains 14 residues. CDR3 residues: CASSTQRTAGTQYF. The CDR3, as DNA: TGTGCCAGTAGTACACAGCGGACTGCCGGCACGCAGTATTTT.

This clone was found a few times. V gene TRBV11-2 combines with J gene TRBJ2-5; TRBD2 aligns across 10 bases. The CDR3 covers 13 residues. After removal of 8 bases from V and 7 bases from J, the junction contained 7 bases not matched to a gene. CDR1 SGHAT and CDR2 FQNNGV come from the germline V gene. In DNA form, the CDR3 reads TGTGCCAGCGGCTGGGCTAGCGGGGGGACCCAGTACTTC. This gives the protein CASGWASGGTQYF.

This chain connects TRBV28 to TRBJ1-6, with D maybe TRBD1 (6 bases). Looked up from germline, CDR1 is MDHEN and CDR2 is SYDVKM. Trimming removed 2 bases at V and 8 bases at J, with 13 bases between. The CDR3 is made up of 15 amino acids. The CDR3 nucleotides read TGTGCCAGCAGTTTACCGCAGGGGCCGCATTCACCCCTCCACTTT. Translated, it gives CASSLPQGPHSPLHF.

For the CDR3, the DNA is TGCGCCAGCAGTCCGGGACTAGCGGGAGGTTCCGGGGAGCTGTTTTTT. It specifies CASSPGLAGGSGELFF. The V call is TRBV10-2, the J call TRBJ2-2; 15 nucleotides align to TRBD2. There are 16 residues in the CDR3. Germline trimming cut 5 bases from V and 6 bases from J; bases unmatched to any gene: 4. Germline CDR1 reads WSHSY; CDR2 reads SAAADI.

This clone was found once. CDR3 amino acids: CASSDMSTGVTDTQYF. The CDR3 nucleotides read TGTGCCAGCAGCGACATGTCGACAGGGGTTACAGATACGCAGTATTTT. The rearrangement joins TRBV9 to TRBJ2-3; 8 positions agree with TRBD1. Germline V gene data show CDR1 as SGDLS and CDR2 as YYNGEE. The CDR3 spans 16 residues. After removal of 3 bases from V and 3 bases from J, the junction contained 9 bases not matched to a gene.

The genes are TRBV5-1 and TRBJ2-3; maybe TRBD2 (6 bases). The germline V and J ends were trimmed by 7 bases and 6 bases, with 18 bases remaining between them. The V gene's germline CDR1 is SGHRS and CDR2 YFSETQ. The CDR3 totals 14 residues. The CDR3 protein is CASGYLLGTDTQYF. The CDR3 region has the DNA TGCGCCAGCGGATATCTCCTAGGGACTGATACGCAGTATTTT.

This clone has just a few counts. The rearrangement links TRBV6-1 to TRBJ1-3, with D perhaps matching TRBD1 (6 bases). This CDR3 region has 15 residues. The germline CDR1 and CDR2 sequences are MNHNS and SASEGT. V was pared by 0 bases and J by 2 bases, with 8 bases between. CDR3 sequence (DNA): TGTGCCAGCAGTGAAGCCCAGGGGCCTGGAAACACCATATATTTT. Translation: CASSEAQGPGNTIYF.